One sample yielded the 15 T cell receptor beta chains listed below, sequenced in a study of T cells after yellow fever vaccination. TCRdb itself ran the 5' RACE reads through MiXCR, one entry per CDR3 protein. Of roughly 350,000 distinct CDR3 sequences listed, roughly 3.9% are singletons. The material was PBMCs, obtained 5 days after the yellow fever booster vaccination. These receptors originate from a man younger than 35 who received the YFV17D yellow fever vaccine.

This clonotype was counted many times. V usage is TRBV27 and J usage is TRBJ2-1; D is possibly TRBD2 (5 bases). Germline values: CDR1 MNHEY, CDR2 SMNVEV (reference sequence). The CDR3 spans 14 residues. V lost 4 bases and J lost 8, with 15 bases in between. The CDR3, as DNA: TGTGCCAGCAGTTCTAGGCTAGCTGGACATGAGCAGTTCTTC. Its protein product is CASSSRLAGHEQFF.

This clonotype has ten or more counts. The rearrangement joins TRBV4-1 to TRBJ2-3; possible D gene TRBD2, 6 bases. This CDR3 is built from 14 residues. Germline CDR1 reads MGHRA; CDR2 reads YSYEKL. V shed 4 bases and J shed 1 base, with 9 bases lying between them. CDR3 coding DNA: TGCGCCAGCAGCCCCTCGGGGGGCACAGATACGCAGTATTTT. It encodes CASSPSGGTDTQYF.

The chain is built from TRBV4-2 and TRBJ2-5; 8 nucleotides match TRBD2. CDR1 is LGHNA and CDR2 is YNFKEQ in the germline V gene. The CDR3 spans 15 residues. V lost 4 bases, J lost 3 bases, and 7 bases stayed unmatched. DNA of the CDR3: TGTGCCAGCAGCCCGAGCGGGGGCCTAGAAGAGACCCAGTACTTC. This encodes CASSPSGGLEETQYF.

In its sample, this clonotype was seen a few times. The chain carries TRBV27 and TRBJ2-1, with 8 bases identical to TRBD1. V shed 5 bases, J shed 4 bases, and the junction held 10 bases outside the gene matches. The CDR3 is 16 residues long. Germline values: CDR1 MNHEY, CDR2 SMNVEV (reference sequence). CDR3 nucleotides: TGTGCCAGCAGTCCGGCGGCAGGGGGCAAATACAATGAGCAGTTCTTC. It codes for CASSPAAGGKYNEQFF.

This clonotype was detected ten times or more. The V call is TRBV5-1, the J call TRBJ2-1; D is unresolved. V was shortened by 0 bases and J by 4 bases, with 11 bases between the two germline ends. The CDR3 has 15 residues. Per the germline V gene, CDR1 is SGHRS and CDR2 is YFSETQ. This chain's CDR3 is CASSLGVYSYNEQFF. The CDR3 coding sequence is TGCGCCAGCAGCTTGGGAGTATACTCATACAATGAGCAGTTCTTC.

The sample holds a few counts of this clonotype. The genes are TRBV18 and TRBJ1-1, with D perhaps matching TRBD1 (6 bases). The ends were cut back, 2 bases at V and 10 bases at J, with 11 bases in the middle. This CDR3 comprises 12 residues. From germline, CDR1 is KGHSH and CDR2 LQKENI. CDR3 amino acids: CASSPGGPGAFF. CDR3 bases: TGTGCCAGCTCACCAGGGGGCCCGGGAGCTTTCTTT.

In DNA, the CDR3 is TGCAGCGTTGTGAGATCAGGGTCCTACGAGCAGTACTTC. Translation gives CSVVRSGSYEQYF. V usage is TRBV29-1 and J usage is TRBJ2-7, with D possibly TRBD1 on 5 matching bases. This CDR3 comprises 13 residues. Trimming cost V 4 bases and J 1 base, with 11 bases left between them. CDR1 and CDR2 (germline): SQVTM, ANQGSEA.

This clonotype was observed a few times. J is TRBJ2-5 and V is TRBV7-2; no definite D call. Trimming left V 0 bases short and J 5 bases short, with 7 bases between. The CDR3 contains 13 residues. The germline V gene has CDR1 SGHTA and CDR2 FQGNSA. The CDR3 DNA is TGTGCCAGCAGCTTAGCTAGTTTGGAGACCCAGTACTTC. It specifies CASSLASLETQYF.

V is TRBV7-3 and J is TRBJ2-3; 9 bases are a match to TRBD2. The germline CDR1 and CDR2 sequences are SGHTA and FQGTGA. The trim removed 4 bases at V and 5 bases at J, leaving 7 bases unmatched. This CDR3 has 15 residues. In DNA, the CDR3 is TGTGCCAGCAGCTGGCGGGGGGGCGCTGGAGATACGCAGTATTTT. Encoded protein: CASSWRGGAGDTQYF.

The CDR3 bases are TGTGCCAGCAGCCAACCCCCGGCAGGGAGGAACATTCAGTACTTC. Translating gives CASSQPPAGRNIQYF. V usage is TRBV27 and J usage is TRBJ2-4; weak D call: TRBD2 (6 bases). This CDR3 spans 15 amino acids. Germline loops: CDR1 MNHEY, CDR2 SMNVEV (reference sequence). Between the trimmed V and J ends, which lost 6 bases and 7 bases, there was a span of 19 bases.

This clonotype was observed at least ten times. The V and J genes are TRBV14 and TRBJ1-2; D call uncertain. CDR1 is SGHDN and CDR2 is FVKESK in the germline V gene. CDR3 length: 15 amino acids. V shed 4 bases and J shed 4 bases, with 16 bases lying between them. The CDR3 loop reads CASSRTRLAPYGYTF. The CDR3 nucleotides read TGTGCCAGCAGCCGGACCCGACTGGCTCCCTATGGCTACACCTTC.

This clonotype was seen more than once but under ten times. V and J are TRBV5-1 and TRBJ1-6, with 10 bases identical to TRBD1. Germline V CDR1 and CDR2: SGHRS, YFSETQ. The CDR3 loop spans 15 amino acids. The J segment lost 8 bases and the V segment lost 1 base, leaving 3 bases of the junction unmatched. The CDR3 loop is CASSLPGTGDSPLHF. DNA for the CDR3: TGCGCCAGCAGCTTGCCCGGGACAGGGGATTCACCCCTCCACTTT.

This clonotype was observed a few times. The V gene is TRBV20-1, the J gene TRBJ1-4, with no clear D. Per the germline V gene, CDR1 is DFQATT and CDR2 is SNEGSKA (reference sequence). V was pared by 1 base and J by 6 bases, with 21 bases between. The CDR3 spans 17 residues. The chain's CDR3 is CSARGLSPGWAYEKLFF. CDR3 DNA: TGCAGTGCTAGAGGGCTCTCTCCCGGCTGGGCCTATGAAAAACTGTTTTTT.

This clonotype has a handful of counts. The V and J genes are TRBV9 and TRBJ2-2; D ambiguous. The length of the CDR3 is 15 residues. V shed 0 bases and J shed 10 bases, with 16 bases lying between them. The germline CDR1 and CDR2 sequences are SGDLS and YYNGEE. The DNA for the CDR3 is TGTGCCAGCAGCGTAGGCTCGACCCTTCCCGAGGAGCTGTTTTTT. This translates into CASSVGSTLPEELFF.

In its sample, this clonotype was seen many times. The CDR3 nucleotides are TGTGCCAGCAGCCTATCAATTGGCTACACCTTC. This encodes CASSLSIGYTF. V gene TRBV7-9 combines with J gene TRBJ1-2, with D uncertain. The CDR3 consists of 11 residues. Per the germline V gene, CDR1 is SEHNR and CDR2 is FQNEAQ (reference sequence). Trimming stripped 5 bases from V and 7 bases from J, with 8 bases between.